This TCR beta chain was obtained from a study of T cells in Graves' hyperthyroidism and ophthalmopathy. Notes on the study in general: Most thyroid clonotypes expanded above 0.001 appeared in blood too. Separation of ophthalmopathy from stable hyperthyroidism was achieved by a 13 V-J model.

This clonotype was recorded many times. Its antigen is undetermined. Lactation, pregnancy, other autoimmune disease or uncontrolled infection led to exclusion of patients. RNA transcripts provided the source from which TCR beta CDR3 regions were amplified. RT-PCR in the first round (using the HTBI primer set) targeted the TCR CDR3. TCRdb passed the multiplex PCR reads through MiXCR, listing each CDR3 protein once. The sample includes roughly 500,000 distinct CDR3 sequences, approximately 44% of them seen just once. Germline CDR1 and CDR2: SGHRS and YFSETQ. CDR3 size: 13 residues. The germline V and J ends were trimmed by 4 bases and 4 bases, with 9 bases remaining between them.

This sequence was found in an adult woman with Graves' disease, either hyperthyroidism or ophthalmopathy (not recorded which). This chain links TRBV5-1 with TRBJ1-5; the D is unclear. The sequenced material came from peripheral blood or thyroid tissue (not recorded which). The CDR3 DNA reads TGCGCCAGCAGCACCGACCCAAATCAGCCCCAGCATTTT. Translated: CASSTDPNQPQHF.